This T cell receptor beta chain was sequenced in a study of blood T cell repertoires in COVID-19. Study in general: In each case, the material was cDNA or gDNA derived from T cells, B-cell-depleted T cells, or PBMCs.

Trimming removed 2 bases from V and 9 bases from J; junction bases left unmatched: 6. CDR1 is ENHRY, CDR2 SYGVKD, per germline. The CDR3 runs 14 residues. Per the study methods: Estimates of nucleated cell counts were drawn from the amplification of reference gene primers. Here immunoSEQ multiplex PCR was the method, and the copy in TCRdb shows in-frame clones only, minus some. V and J calls and clone size are given by that table; D and trimming were obtained from the DNA. Found here are about 270,000 clones, around nine tenths of them singletons; the top ten hold roughly 8%. Sequenced material: peripheral blood. The TCR was taken from a middle-aged man with active or convalescent COVID-19. The chain carries TRBV10-3 and TRBJ2-1; 8 bases map to TRBD1. DNA of the CDR3: TGTGCCATCAGTGAGAAAGAAACAGGGGGTGAGCAGTTCTTC. Protein product: CAISEKETGGEQFF.